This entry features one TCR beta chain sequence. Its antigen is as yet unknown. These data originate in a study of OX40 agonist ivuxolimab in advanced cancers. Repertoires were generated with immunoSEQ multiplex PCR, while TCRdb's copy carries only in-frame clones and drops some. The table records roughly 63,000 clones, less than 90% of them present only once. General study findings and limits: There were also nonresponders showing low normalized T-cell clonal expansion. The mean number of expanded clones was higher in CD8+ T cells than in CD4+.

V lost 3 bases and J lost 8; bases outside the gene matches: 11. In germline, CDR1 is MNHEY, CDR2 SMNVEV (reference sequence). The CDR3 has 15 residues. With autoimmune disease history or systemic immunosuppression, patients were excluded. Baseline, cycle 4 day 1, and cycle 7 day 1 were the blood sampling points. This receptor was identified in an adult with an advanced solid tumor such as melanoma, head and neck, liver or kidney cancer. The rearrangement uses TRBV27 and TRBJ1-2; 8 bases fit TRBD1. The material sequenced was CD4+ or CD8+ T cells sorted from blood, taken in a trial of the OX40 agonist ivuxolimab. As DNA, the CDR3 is TGTGCCAGCAGTTTCTACAGGGGGGGGATGGAGGGCTACACCTTC. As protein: CASSFYRGGMEGYTF.